These 7 T cell receptor beta chains were all obtained from the same sample, sequenced in a study of OX40 agonist ivuxolimab in advanced cancers. TCRdb keeps only in-frame clones here, not all; method: immunoSEQ multiplex PCR. The sample has roughly 38,000 clones; 82% are singletons. The input for sequencing was CD4+ or CD8+ T cells sorted from blood, taken in a trial of the OX40 agonist ivuxolimab. The source is an adult with an advanced solid tumor such as melanoma, head and neck, liver or kidney cancer.

The chain carries TRBV7-2 and TRBJ1-2, with D possibly being TRBD1 (6 bases). CDR1 is SGHTA and CDR2 is FQGNSA in the germline V gene. This CDR3 has 15 amino acids. V dropped 5 bases and J dropped 4 bases, with 17 bases sitting between them. The DNA of the CDR3 is TGTGCCAGCAGCCCGGACAGTTTAGGTCCCTATGGCTACACCTTC. Translating gives CASSPDSLGPYGYTF.

V and J are TRBV30 and TRBJ2-2, with 10 bases that match TRBD1. Germline CDR1 is GTSNPN and CDR2 is SVGIG (reference sequence). The CDR3 consists of 17 residues. The V gene end was trimmed by 2 bases and the J gene end by 3 bases; junction bases not matched to a gene: 9. The CDR3 DNA sequence: TGTGCCTGGAGTAATTCCGGGACAGGGGATGACACCGGGGAGCTGTTTTTT. Translated, it gives CAWSNSGTGDDTGELFF.

The V gene is TRBV29-1, the J gene TRBJ2-3; 9 bases align to TRBD2. The length of the CDR3 is 14 residues. V was clipped by 4 bases and J by 0 bases; unmatched bases: 2. Germline V gene sequence: CDR1 SQVTM, CDR2 ANQGSEA. CDR3 DNA sequence: TGCAGCGTTGGGCGGGGGGGTAGCACAGATACGCAGTATTTT. Translation gives CSVGRGGSTDTQYF.

V is TRBV9 and J is TRBJ1-2, with D possibly being TRBD1 (6 bases). The V end was cut by 3 bases, the J end by 13 bases, with 25 bases between. Germline V CDR1 and CDR2: SGDLS, YYNGEE. The CDR3 length is 15 residues. The CDR3 sequence is CASSGSGALGSFSTF. The CDR3 nucleotides read TGTGCCAGCAGCGGCTCAGGGGCTCTCGGCTCTTTTAGCACCTTC.

This clone appeared a few times. The chain has TRBV6-5 and TRBJ2-2; no reliable D call. The CDR3 is 14 residues long. V lost 2 bases and J 5 bases, leaving 9 bases between the germline ends. Germline V lookup: CDR1 MNHEY, CDR2 SVGAGI. CDR3 sequence: CASSYTAGTGELFF. The DNA for the CDR3 is TGTGCCAGCAGTTACACCGCCGGGACCGGGGAGCTGTTTTTT.

The genes are TRBV19 and TRBJ2-7; TRBD1 matches 7 bases. Trimming cost V 3 bases and J 7 bases; bases outside gene matches: 15. Germline CDR1 LNHDA, CDR2 SQIVND (reference sequence). The CDR3 extends over 16 amino acids. CDR3 DNA: TGTGCCAGTAGTATCGAACCGGCCCGAGGACAGGAAGAGCAGTACTTC. Its translation is CASSIEPARGQEEQYF.

The chain recombines TRBV6-5 with TRBJ2-1; D may correspond to TRBD1 or TRBD2 (5 bases each). V was clipped by 7 bases and J by 7 bases, with 17 bases between them. CDR1 is MNHEY and CDR2 is SVGAGI in the germline V gene. The CDR3 contains 14 residues. In DNA form, the CDR3 reads TGTGCCAGCAACCGGCCCTCAGGGAGTAATGAGCAGTTCTTC. Residues: CASNRPSGSNEQFF.